The rows below give T cell receptor beta chains drawn from one sample of a study of T cell repertoires in cytomegalovirus infection. No antigen has been assigned to these receptors. TCRdb re-analysed the reads in MiXCR, keeping a single row per CDR3 protein. This sample has 200,000 to 250,000 distinct CDR3 sequences, with around 35% found just once. The sample here was CD8+ T cells from cultured PBMCs, taken from culture after CMV antigen stimulation. The receptors shown here come from a human donor in good health (CMV status not recorded). Some clones in this sample may be carry-over from other donors' samples. The CDR3 runs from the conserved cysteine through the conserved F or W. A D gene is named only where the DNA matches it firmly. Size tells how often a clone was seen (once, few, many) or the class of an expanded clone, and some rows leave it out.

size | J | V | D | CDR3 | DNA
many | TRBJ2-3 | TRBV6-1 | - | CASSGGGSTDTQYF | TGTGCCAGCAGTGGGGGCGGAAGCACAGATACGCAGTATTTT
few | TRBJ2-3 | TRBV4-1 | TRBD2 | CASSLTSGKSLYTDTQYF | TGCGCCAGCAGCCTTACTAGCGGGAAGTCCCTTTACACAGATACGCAGTATTTT
few | TRBJ2-5 | TRBV27 | - | CASSPLTEETQYF | TGTGCCAGCAGTCCCTTAACCGAAGAGACCCAGTACTTC
- | TRBJ2-1 | TRBV11-1 | TRBD2 | CASSLTQLLAEGSYNEQFF | TGTGCCAGCAGTCTAACCCAACTACTAGCGGAGGGATCCTACAATGAGCAGTTCTTC
- | TRBJ2-3 | TRBV27 | - | CASSSPLTDTQYF | TGTGCCAGCAGTTCCCCTCTAACAGATACGCAGTATTTT
- | TRBJ1-5 | TRBV7-6 | - | CASSLWSNQPQHF | TGTGCCAGCAGCTTATGGAGCAATCAGCCCCAGCATTTT
- | TRBJ2-3 | TRBV7-2 | - | CASSLRGPGPAADTQYF | TGTGCCAGCAGCCTTCGGGGGCCCGGCCCGGCAGCAGATACGCAGTATTTT
- | TRBJ2-5 | TRBV28 | TRBD1 | CASSPDGTEFGETQYF | TGTGCCAGCAGTCCGGACGGGACAGAATTTGGGGAGACCCAGTACTTC
- | TRBJ2-7 | TRBV11-3 | TRBD2 | CARSLEREGRNEQYF | TGTGCCAGAAGCTTAGAACGGGAGGGCCGAAACGAGCAGTACTTC
few | TRBJ2-3 | TRBV10-3 | TRBD1 | CAIRAGQGAPDTQYF | TGTGCCATCAGGGCGGGACAGGGGGCCCCAGATACGCAGTATTTT
many | TRBJ2-1 | TRBV19 | - | CASSRGLGSSYNEQFF | TGTGCCAGTAGTAGGGGTCTGGGCAGCTCCTACAATGAGCAGTTCTTC
few | TRBJ2-1 | TRBV7-3 | TRBD2 | CASSPDREGLNEQFF | TGTGCCAGCAGCCCGGACCGGGAGGGGTTGAATGAGCAGTTCTTC
- | TRBJ2-1 | TRBV10-3 | - | CAVRKEGNEQFF | TGTGCCGTCCGGAAAGAGGGCAATGAGCAGTTCTTC
few | TRBJ1-1 | TRBV7-2 | - | CASSLAYTEAFF | TGTGCCAGCAGCTTAGCCTACACTGAAGCTTTCTTT
- | TRBJ2-1 | TRBV7-9 | TRBD2 | CASSIIAGPFNEQFF | TGTGCCAGCAGCATTATAGCGGGGCCTTTCAATGAGCAGTTCTTC
- | TRBJ2-4 | TRBV9 | TRBD2 | CASSVGGGKNIQYF | TGTGCCAGCAGCGTAGGGGGGGGCAAAAACATTCAGTACTTC
few | TRBJ2-7 | TRBV14 | TRBD2 | CASSQVPGGRFDEQYF | TGTGCCAGCAGCCAAGTTCCGGGAGGGAGGTTCGACGAGCAGTACTTC
- | TRBJ2-1 | TRBV5-6 | TRBD2 | CASSLGGAGGYNEQFF | TGTGCCAGCAGCTTGGGAGGTGCGGGGGGGTACAATGAGCAGTTCTTC
few | TRBJ1-2 | TRBV6-6 | - | CASSRVKGPNYGYTF | TGTGCCAGCAGCCGCGTGAAGGGACCTAACTATGGCTACACCTTC
few | TRBJ2-3 | TRBV6-6 | TRBD2 | CASSYILAGATDTQYF | TGTGCCAGCAGTTACATACTAGCGGGGGCAACAGATACGCAGTATTTT
- | TRBJ2-1 | TRBV5-1 | - | CASDGGGGRRYNEQFF | TGCGCCAGCGATGGAGGAGGGGGCAGGAGATACAATGAGCAGTTCTTC
- | TRBJ2-7 | TRBV11-1 | - | CASSSYQNEQYF | TGTGCCAGCAGCTCTTATCAGAACGAGCAGTACTTC
once | TRBJ2-1 | TRBV28 | TRBD2 | CASSLPGGTRSYNEQFF | TGTGCCAGCAGTCTCCCGGGGGGGACCCGCTCCTACAATGAGCAGTTCTTC
few | TRBJ2-2 | TRBV12-3/TRBV12-4 | - | CASSFPPVTGELFF | TGTGCCAGCAGTTTTCCCCCGGTCACCGGGGAGCTGTTTTTT
- | TRBJ2-3 | TRBV9 | TRBD2 | CASSVPLLAGEQDTQYF | TGTGCCAGCAGCGTACCTCTCTTGGCGGGGGAGCAAGATACGCAGTATTTT
few | TRBJ2-1 | TRBV6-5 | - | CASSLGRARFGSYNEQFF | TGTGCCAGCAGCCTAGGGCGGGCTCGATTCGGCTCCTACAATGAGCAGTTCTTC
- | TRBJ2-1 | TRBV20-1 | - | CSASGSYNEQFF | TGCAGTGCTAGCGGGAGCTACAATGAGCAGTTCTTC
- | TRBJ1-1 | TRBV25-1 | TRBD1 | CASSDELSGQGAGAFF | TGTGCCAGCAGTGACGAGCTATCGGGACAGGGGGCTGGGGCTTTCTTT
- | TRBJ2-7 | TRBV4-2 | TRBD2 | CASSQDAGLAGKFYEQYF | TGTGCCAGCAGCCAAGATGCAGGACTAGCGGGGAAGTTTTACGAGCAGTACTTC
- | TRBJ1-4 | TRBV7-9 | - | CASSSGIEKLFF | TGTGCCAGCAGCTCTGGGATCGAAAAACTGTTTTTT
- | TRBJ2-1 | TRBV11-2 | TRBD2 | CASKLWAGGQYNEQFF | TGTGCCAGCAAGCTCTGGGCGGGAGGGCAGTACAATGAGCAGTTCTTC
- | TRBJ2-7 | TRBV7-4 | TRBD2 | CASSSPPLAGAIYEQYF | TGTGCCAGCAGCTCTCCCCCACTAGCGGGAGCGATCTACGAGCAGTACTTC
- | TRBJ1-2 | TRBV20-1 | - | CSAGRVQVF | TGCAGTGCTGGTCGAGTACAGGTCTTC
few | TRBJ2-7 | TRBV13 | TRBD1 | CASSSATGGEITEQYF | TGTGCCAGCAGCTCCGCGACAGGGGGTGAGATAACAGAGCAGTACTTC
- | TRBJ2-7 | TRBV5-1 | - | CASSLEAASYEQYF | TGCGCCAGCAGCTTGGAAGCGGCCAGCTACGAGCAGTACTTC
few | TRBJ2-7 | TRBV7-3 | - | CASSLGGQEYEQYF | TGTGCCAGCAGCTTAGGGGGCCAAGAATACGAGCAGTACTTC
few | TRBJ2-5 | TRBV7-6 | - | CASSPPEGVETQYF | TGTGCCAGCAGCCCCCCCGAGGGTGTAGAGACCCAGTACTTC
- | TRBJ2-1 | TRBV2 | - | CASISSETPNNEQFF | TGTGCCAGCATCTCATCGGAGACACCCAACAATGAGCAGTTCTTC
many | TRBJ1-1 | TRBV12-3/TRBV12-4 | - | CASRDPQGLNTEAFF | TGTGCCAGCAGGGACCCACAGGGATTGAACACTGAAGCTTTCTTT
- | TRBJ2-1 | TRBV6-5 | TRBD1 | CASSYGQGGLEQFF | TGTGCCAGCAGTTACGGACAGGGGGGACTTGAGCAGTTCTTC
- | TRBJ1-5 | TRBV4-1 | TRBD1 | CASSQVGTGELQAQHF | TGCGCCAGCAGCCAGGTCGGGACAGGGGAACTACAAGCCCAGCATTTT
- | TRBJ1-4 | TRBV27 | TRBD1 | CASRTDRVGEKLFF | TGTGCCAGCAGAACAGACAGGGTCGGTGAAAAACTGTTTTTT
- | TRBJ2-4 | TRBV11-2 | - | CASSWGGGPGYIQYF | TGTGCCAGCAGCTGGGGAGGGGGACCGGGGTACATTCAGTACTTC
many | TRBJ1-2 | TRBV7-9 | TRBD1 | CASSFWDRGHGYTF | TGTGCCAGCAGCTTCTGGGACAGGGGCCATGGCTACACCTTC
- | TRBJ1-2 | TRBV29-1 | TRBD1 | CSVEVRDRSYTF | TGCAGCGTTGAAGTCCGGGACAGGAGCTACACCTTC
- | TRBJ2-7 | TRBV27 | - | CASSLSTGYSYEQYF | TGTGCCAGCAGTTTATCGACAGGTTACTCCTACGAGCAGTACTTC
- | TRBJ1-5 | TRBV2 | - | CASSEDQGRNQPQHF | TGTGCCAGCAGTGAAGACCAGGGCCGCAATCAGCCCCAGCATTTT
few | TRBJ2-2 | TRBV7-6 | - | CASSPTSGTGELFF | TGTGCCAGCAGCCCCACATCGGGCACCGGGGAGCTGTTTTTT
- | TRBJ2-2 | TRBV4-2 | TRBD1 | CASSPRTGVGTGELFF | TGTGCCAGCAGCCCTAGGACAGGGGTGGGCACCGGGGAGCTGTTTTTT
- | TRBJ1-2 | TRBV24-1 | - | CATSDRGTNYGYTF | TGTGCCACCAGTGATCGTGGCACTAACTATGGCTACACCTTC